These 31 T cell receptor beta chains share one sample of origin, sequenced in a study of breast tumors, draining lymph nodes, adjacent tissues. TCRdb ran MiXCR on the multiplex PCR reads and lists one entry per CDR3 protein. The repertoire holds under 350,000 distinct CDR3 sequences, with around 31% as singletons. The lymph nodes were axillary draining lymph nodes from breast cancer patients. What was sequenced was axillary lymph node tissue. The receptors shown here come from a female donor with breast cancer. Some clones in this sample may be carry-over from other donors' samples.

Comment on this clonotype: Being one base from a much bigger clone, this may be a read error. The J gene is TRBJ2-1, the V gene TRBV6-5; the match to TRBD2 covers 10 bases. V lost 7 bases and J lost 10; bases outside the gene matches: 13. Germline lookup yields CDR1 MNHEY and CDR2 SVGAGI. The CDR3 consists of 15 residues. CDR3 in amino acids: CASTPRAGGPGEQFF. CDR3 sequence (DNA): TGTGCCAGCACCCCCCGAGCGGGAGGGCCGGGAGAGCAGTTCTTC.

The count of this clonotype is one. The conserved phenylalanine or tryptophan is not found at the CDR3 terminus, so this likely reflects a read error. The chain links TRBV20-1 to TRBJ2-7; TRBD2 is a possible D gene (6 bases). V shed 6 bases and J shed 6 bases, with 21 bases lying between them. Germline V lookup: CDR1 DFQATT, CDR2 SNEGSKA (reference sequence). CDR3 length: 14 amino acids. The CDR3 nucleotides read TGCAGTGCACCACCCACCGGCGGGATCGCCGAGCAGTACCTC. This translates into CSAPPTGGIAEQYL.

This clonotype was seen more than once but under ten times. This chain links TRBV5-1 with TRBJ2-5; D is unresolved. This CDR3 contains 12 residues. Trimming pared 3 bases from V and 3 bases from J, leaving 6 bases between. Germline assignment: CDR1 SGHRS and CDR2 YFSETQ. CDR3 DNA: TGCGCCAGCAGCTATGGTGAAGAGACCCAGTACTTC. Its protein is CASSYGEETQYF.

A remark on this clonotype: The DNA is left out, because the CDR3 cannot be placed on it with certainty; the CDR3 is given as TCRdb lists it. This chain uses TRBV29-1 with TRBJ1-1; the listed D gene, TRBD1, was not tested against the DNA. The germline V gene encodes CDR1 SQVTM and CDR2 ANQGSEA. The length of the CDR3 is 13 amino acids, counting both ends. The CDR3: CSVVAGGNTEASF.

This clonotype was seen more than once but under ten times. A clone one base away is much larger, so this may be a read error. This rearrangement joins TRBV20-1 to TRBJ1-2, with D tentatively TRBD1 (5 bases). The CDR3 has 14 amino acids. Trimming took 4 bases from V and 8 from J, leaving 20 bases between them. The germline CDR1 and CDR2 sequences are DFQATT and SNEGSKA (reference sequence). This CDR3 is CSAKRDRANAGYTF. The CDR3 nucleotides read TGCAGTGCTAAGCGGGACCGAGCGAATGCGGGCTACACCTTC.

There are many counts of this clonotype. This sequence joins TRBV19 and TRBJ2-1; D might be TRBD2 (6 bases). This CDR3 region has 16 residues. In germline, CDR1 is LNHDA, CDR2 SQIVND (reference sequence). V dropped 3 bases and J dropped 5 bases, with 17 bases sitting between them. CDR3 loop: CASSMAVSGLNNEQFF. In DNA, the CDR3 is TGTGCCAGTAGTATGGCGGTGTCGGGACTGAACAATGAGCAGTTCTTC.

The chain couples TRBV2 to TRBJ2-7; possible D gene TRBD1, 5 bases. From germline, CDR1 is SNHLY and CDR2 FYNNEI. V lost 6 bases and J lost 2, with 11 bases in between. The CDR3 has 13 amino acids. CDR3 sequence (DNA): TGTGCCAGCAGCAGGGTAACAGCCTACGAGCAGTACTTC. Its translation is CASSRVTAYEQYF.

On this clonotype: This may be a read error, as it is one base from a much larger clone. The V gene is TRBV6-5, the J gene TRBJ2-3; D unclear. From germline, CDR1 is MNHEY and CDR2 SVGAGI. The length of the CDR3 is 15 residues. CDR3 loop: CASSYSGASTVTQYF. The CDR3 bases are TGTGCCAGCAGTTATAGTGGCGCCTCCACAGTTACGCAGTATTTT.

The chain combines TRBV28 with TRBJ2-7, with TRBD1 identical over 7 bases. The CDR3 covers 14 residues. V trimming: 7 bases; J trimming: 2 bases; junction bases outside the gene matches: 8. CDR1 is MDHEN, CDR2 SYDVKM, per germline. The CDR3 here is CASKPPGQTYEQYF. CDR3 nucleotides: TGTGCCAGCAAACCTCCGGGACAGACCTACGAGCAGTACTTC.

For this clonotype: Being one base from a much bigger clone, this may be a read error. The chain uses TRBV5-8 and TRBJ2-1; tentatively, D is TRBD1 (6 bases). This CDR3 spans 15 amino acids. The germline gives CDR1 SGHTS, CDR2 YDEGEE. CDR3 residues: CSSSSAGTQYNEQFF. The CDR3 bases are TGTTCCAGCAGCTCTGCCGGGACACAATACAATGAGCAGTTCTTC.

V usage is TRBV12-3 or TRBV12-4 and J usage is TRBJ2-3, with a possible D match to TRBD2 (6 bases). V was cut by 2 bases and J by 11 bases, with 14 bases left in between. This CDR3 contains 13 residues. CDR3 protein: CASSLSDYNEQYF. In DNA, the CDR3 is TGTGCCAGCAGTTTATCGGACTACAATGAGCAGTATTTT.

V and J are TRBV28 and TRBJ1-3; D is uncertain. The CDR3 contains 15 residues. Looked up from germline, CDR1 is MDHEN and CDR2 is SYDVKM. V gave up 1 base and J gave up 4 bases, with 11 bases separating them. The DNA of the CDR3 is TGTGCCAGCAGTTTATCCCAAGGCCCAGGAAACACCATATATTTT. This translates into CASSLSQGPGNTIYF.

With regard to this clonotype: A read error is possible here, since a much larger clone lies one base away. This chain uses TRBV5-1 with TRBJ2-5; TRBD1 might be the D (6 bases). Germline V gene data show CDR1 as SGHRS and CDR2 as YFSETQ. This CDR3 is 13 amino acids long. This CDR3 is CASSLRQEVTPYF. The CDR3 DNA sequence: TGCGCCAGCAGCCTGAGACAGGAGGTGACCCCGTACTTC.

This clonotype was seen ten or more times. The chain links TRBV7-9 to TRBJ1-2; TRBD1 might be the D (5 bases). Germline V gene data show CDR1 as SEHNR and CDR2 as FQNEAQ (reference sequence). CDR3 length equals 13 residues. V was clipped by 2 bases and J by 5 bases, with 9 bases between them. The CDR3 is CASSLNGAYGYTF. The CDR3, as DNA: TGTGCCAGCAGCTTAAATGGGGCTTATGGCTACACCTTC. The full variable domain, with the rest looked up from reference TRBV7-9 and TRBJ1-2, is DTGVSQNPRHKITKRGQNVTFRCDPISEHNRLYWYRQTLGQGPEFLTYFQNEAQLEKSRLLSDRFSAERPKGSFSTLEIQRTEQGDSAMYLCASSLNGAYGYTFGSGTRLTVV.

This clonotype was observed many times. The gene calls are TRBV10-2 and TRBJ2-7; D possibly corresponds to TRBD1 (5 bases). V was cut by 6 bases and J by 3 bases, with 9 bases left in between. Germline-derived CDR1 and CDR2 are WSHSY and SAAADI. The CDR3 has 12 residues. CDR3 in amino acids: CASSAGNYEQYF. The CDR3 DNA follows: TGCGCCAGCAGCGCAGGGAACTACGAGCAGTACTTC.

There are many counts of this clonotype. The rearrangement links TRBV5-4 to TRBJ2-7; 7 bases agree with TRBD1. V dropped 3 bases and J dropped 6; count of bases not matched to a gene: 9. The CDR3 consists of 14 residues. Per germline, CDR1 SGHNT and CDR2 YYREEE (reference sequence). The DNA for the CDR3 is TGTGCCAGCAGCTCGAGGACAGGTTTGAGCGAGCAGTACTTC. Its protein is CASSSRTGLSEQYF.

In its sample, this clonotype was seen many times. The chain joins TRBV6-9 to TRBJ2-7; TRBD2 agrees at 11 bases. Germline trimming cut 6 bases from V and 4 bases from J; bases unmatched to any gene: 8. This CDR3 has 15 residues. Germline values: CDR1 MNHGY, CDR2 SVAAGI. Written as DNA, the CDR3 is TGTGCCAGCAGGGGGCAACTAGCGGGGGAATACGAGCAGTACTTC. As protein: CASRGQLAGEYEQYF.

This clonotype was observed at least ten times. The chain is built from TRBV14 and TRBJ2-7, with 13 nucleotides matching TRBD2. The V gene end was trimmed by 0 bases and the J gene end by 4 bases; junction bases not matched to a gene: 3. Germline V gives CDR1 SGHDN, CDR2 FVKESK. The CDR3 covers 16 residues. CDR3 sequence: CASSQDGLAGVYEQYF. CDR3 DNA: TGTGCCAGCAGCCAAGATGGACTAGCGGGAGTTTACGAGCAGTACTTC.

The J gene is TRBJ1-2, the V gene TRBV11-3; possible D gene TRBD1, 5 bases. The CDR3 spans 14 residues. V lost 6 bases and J lost 8, with 19 bases in between. Germline V gene lookup returns CDR1 SGHNT and CDR2 YENEEA. In nucleotides, the CDR3 is TGTGCCAGCAGTCCGGAGATCAGGGTGTACGGCTACACCTTC. It yields the protein CASSPEIRVYGYTF.

This clonotype was seen many times. The DNA of the CDR3 is TGTGCCAGCAGCCCCGAGGACGGACGACTACAAGAGACCCAGTACTTC. Translated, it gives CASSPEDGRLQETQYF. This rearrangement joins TRBV7-2 to TRBJ2-5; TRBD2 might be the D (5 bases). Per germline, CDR1 SGHTA and CDR2 FQGNSA. Between the trimmed V and J ends, which lost 5 bases and 2 bases, there was a span of 18 bases. This CDR3 comprises 16 residues.

This clonotype was found a few times. This sequence joins TRBV5-6 and TRBJ2-7; perhaps D is TRBD1 or TRBD2 (5 bases each). There are 14 residues in the CDR3. Germline V gene data show CDR1 as SGHDT and CDR2 as YYEEEE. V gave up 3 bases and J gave up 6 bases, with 16 bases separating them. The CDR3: CASSSGPGLGEQYF. In DNA, the CDR3 is TGTGCCAGCAGCTCCGGTCCGGGGCTGGGCGAGCAGTACTTC.

V is TRBV20-1 and J is TRBJ2-1, with 13 bases aligning to TRBD2. CDR1 DFQATT and CDR2 SNEGSKA come from the germline V gene (reference sequence). The CDR3 loop spans 16 amino acids. Trimming took 2 bases from V and 7 from J; bases not matched to a gene: 8. The CDR3 sequence: CSARSGTSGINNEQFF. CDR3 DNA sequence: TGCAGTGCTAGATCCGGGACTAGCGGGATTAATAATGAGCAGTTCTTC.

With regard to this clonotype: A much larger clone lies a single base off, so this may be a read error. The V call is TRBV7-9, the J call TRBJ2-2; TRBD1 or TRBD2 may be the D gene (7 bases each). This CDR3 comprises 15 residues. Germline V gene sequence: CDR1 SEHNR, CDR2 FQNEAQ (reference sequence). The CDR3 nucleotides read TGTGCCGGCAGCCAAGAGGGGGCGGGAGACGGGGAGCTGTTTTTT. This gives the protein CAGSQEGAGDGELFF.

This clonotype was detected ten times or more. V gene TRBV27 combines with J gene TRBJ2-2; no firm D call. Germline V gene sequence: CDR1 MNHEY, CDR2 SMNVEV (reference sequence). Trimming left V 2 bases short and J 4 bases short, with 5 bases between. This CDR3 has 13 amino acids. CDR3 sequence reads: CASSLPGTGELFF. In nucleotides, the CDR3 is TGTGCCAGCAGTTTACCGGGCACCGGGGAGCTGTTTTTT.

This clonotype has a count of ten or more. The J gene is TRBJ2-5, the V gene TRBV18; tentatively, D is TRBD1 or TRBD2 (5 bases each). This CDR3 spans 17 amino acids. Germline values: CDR1 KGHSH, CDR2 LQKENI. Trimming took 0 bases from V and 5 from J, leaving 19 bases between them. CDR3: CASSPPGEMVGRETQYF. DNA of the CDR3: TGTGCCAGCTCACCACCGGGGGAGATGGTGGGAAGGGAGACCCAGTACTTC.

V usage is TRBV5-6 and J usage is TRBJ1-5; weak D call: TRBD1 (5 bases). V shed 3 bases and J shed 2 bases, with 12 bases lying between them. The length of the CDR3 is 15 residues. CDR1 and CDR2 (germline): SGHDT, YYEEEE. CDR3: CASSSWGGGNQPQHF. DNA for the CDR3: TGTGCCAGCAGCTCGTGGGGGGGGGGCAATCAGCCCCAGCATTTT.

The sample holds many counts of this clonotype. This chain joins TRBV20-1 and TRBJ1-3; D not resolved. The CDR3 totals 13 residues. In germline, CDR1 is DFQATT, CDR2 SNEGSKA (reference sequence). Trimming left V 2 bases short and J 3 bases short, with 8 bases between. Here the CDR3 reads CSARRVGGNTIYF. As DNA, the CDR3 is TGCAGTGCTAGAAGAGTAGGTGGAAACACCATATATTTT.

Many counts were recorded for this clonotype. The genes are TRBV18 and TRBJ1-2; D is undetermined. The CDR3 consists of 13 residues. CDR1 and CDR2 from the germline V gene are KGHSH and LQKENI. V gave up 3 bases and J gave up 3 bases, with 8 bases separating them. CDR3 protein: CASSPEEDYGYTF. CDR3 nucleotides: TGTGCCAGCTCACCGGAGGAAGACTATGGCTACACCTTC.

This clonotype came up a few times. V and J are TRBV5-8 and TRBJ2-7; TRBD2 matches 7 bases. Germline trimming cut 3 bases from V and 0 bases from J; bases unmatched to any gene: 6. The CDR3 loop spans 15 amino acids. Germline-derived CDR1 and CDR2 are SGHTS and YDEGEE. CDR3 nucleotides: TGTGCCAGCAGCTGGGGGGGGGGTACCTCCTACGAGCAGTACTTC. Protein: CASSWGGGTSYEQYF.

This clonotype was detected ten times or more. This rearrangement joins TRBV5-6 to TRBJ2-7; possible D gene TRBD1, 5 bases. This CDR3 is 13 amino acids long. V was pared by 4 bases and J by 0 bases, with 8 bases between. CDR1 and CDR2 (germline): SGHDT, YYEEEE. CDR3 loop: CASSHRFSYEQYF. In DNA form, the CDR3 reads TGTGCCAGCAGCCACAGGTTCTCCTACGAGCAGTACTTC.

This clonotype was seen ten or more times. J is TRBJ1-2 and V is TRBV5-4; TRBD1 matches 11 bases. The length of the CDR3 is 15 residues. V lost 0 bases and J lost 8; bases outside the gene matches: 6. Germline CDR1 SGHNT, CDR2 YYREEE (reference sequence). CDR3 protein: CASSLGGQGAPGYTF. As DNA, the CDR3 is TGTGCCAGCAGCTTGGGAGGACAGGGGGCGCCGGGCTACACCTTC.